A single count supports the clone carrying this TCR beta chain. The antigen remains undetermined. The data derive from a study of siplizumab effects on memory and regulatory T cells. The assay looked at some 93,000 TCR templates in each sample. TCRdb's copy holds only in-frame clones and misses some; the assay was immunoSEQ multiplex PCR. The sample contains over 85,000 clones, roughly 96% of which appear only once. CDR1 and CDR2 from the germline V gene are SGHTA and FQGNSA. CDR3 length: 15 residues. The V end lost 2 bases, the J end lost 7 bases, and 17 bases lay between the germline ends. Study-wide results and caveats: Siplizumab produced a significant drop in alloreactive sequences attributable to unstimulated CD4+ memory cells. In siplizumab conditions, mappable alloreactive CD4+ clones averaged roughly 66% Treg-derived, against 25% to 30% in controls.

The chain recombines TRBV7-2 with TRBJ1-2, with D possibly being TRBD1 (5 bases). The material sequenced was naive CD4+ T cells sorted from blood. The TCR was taken from a human donor in good health. CDR3 residues: CASSLKWGGAAGYTF. Written as DNA, the CDR3 is TGTGCCAGCAGCTTAAAATGGGGGGGTGCTGCTGGCTACACCTTC.